A single sample is the source of the 30 T cell receptor beta chains below, sequenced in a study of post-analysis software for immune sequencing data. Study conclusions and caveats: Relative to controls, patients had about 5 TRBV segments at higher frequency, with TRBV5-6, TRBV5-1 and TRBV20-1 among these.

The antigens for these receptors are not known. The TCR beta cDNA libraries carried unique molecular identifiers. MiXCR was run by TCRdb on the PCR reads, yielding one entry per CDR3 protein. The data contain roughly 170,000 distinct CDR3 sequences, 30% of them singletons. The sequencing input was blood. The receptor set was obtained from a girl under 18 with multiple sclerosis.

This clonotype occurred many times. The rearrangement links TRBV27 to TRBJ2-7; D perhaps matches TRBD2 (5 bases). The CDR3 is 14 amino acids. Germline CDR1 is MNHEY and CDR2 is SMNVEV (reference sequence). V lost 8 bases and J lost 3, with 17 bases in between. CDR3 in DNA: TGTGCCAGCTCCCAACGGGCTCGGGACTACGAGCAGTACTTC. Encoded protein: CASSQRARDYEQYF.

There are a few counts of this clonotype. The CDR3, as DNA: TGTGCCAGCAGCCCCCTAGCGGGAGGCCAGGGGGAAGATACGCAGTATTTT. Translated: CASSPLAGGQGEDTQYF. V and J are TRBV14 and TRBJ2-3, with 11 positions matching TRBD2. Losses at the gene ends were 4 bases for V and 5 bases for J; bases not matched to a gene: 11. The CDR3 has 17 amino acids. Germline values: CDR1 SGHDN, CDR2 FVKESK.

This clonotype was seen many times. V usage is TRBV6-1 and J usage is TRBJ2-7; a possible D gene is TRBD2 (5 bases). The CDR3 spans 12 residues. Looked up from germline, CDR1 is MNHNS and CDR2 is SASEGT. V shed 2 bases and J shed 7 bases, with 9 bases lying between them. The CDR3 DNA is TGTGCCAGCAGTGAACCCCCGGGAGAGCAGTACTTC. Translation gives CASSEPPGEQYF.

The chain joins TRBV29-1 to TRBJ1-1; possibly TRBD1 for D (5 bases). The germline gives CDR1 SQVTM, CDR2 ANQGSEA. The CDR3 consists of 14 residues. V lost 2 bases and J lost 0, with 10 bases in between. CDR3 sequence (DNA): TGCAGCGTTGAATTCGGGACGGTGAACACTGAAGCTTTCTTT. Translating it yields CSVEFGTVNTEAFF.

CDR3 loop: CASSLGSQTNTGELFF. The DNA for the CDR3 is TGCGCCAGCAGCTTGGGGTCGCAGACTAACACCGGGGAGCTGTTTTTT. The chain has TRBV5-1 and TRBJ2-2; unclear D gene. The germline V gene encodes CDR1 SGHRS and CDR2 YFSETQ. CDR3 length equals 16 residues. The germline V and J ends were trimmed by 0 bases and 2 bases, with 11 bases remaining between them.

This clonotype was seen only a few times. One base away lies a much larger clone, so this may be a sequencing read error. The genes are TRBV20-1 and TRBJ2-1, with a possible D match to TRBD2 (6 bases). The CDR3 length is 16 residues. Trimming cost V 6 bases and J 7 bases, with 25 bases left between them. Germline assignment: CDR1 DFQATT and CDR2 SNEGSKA (reference sequence). CDR3 in amino acids: CSAPRPLARELNEQFF. The DNA of the CDR3 is TGCAGTGCCCCCCGACCGCTAGCGAGAGAATTGAATGAGCAGTTCTTC.

In this sample, this clonotype turned up many times. This chain connects TRBV28 to TRBJ2-3, with TRBD2 matching 9 bases. Trimming at V came to 1 base and at J to 5 bases, leaving 4 bases not matched to a gene. Germline-derived CDR1 and CDR2 are MDHEN and SYDVKM. The CDR3 runs 15 residues. The CDR3 region is CASSLLAGVGDTQYF. The CDR3 DNA sequence: TGTGCCAGCAGTTTATTAGCGGGAGTAGGAGATACGCAGTATTTT.

The J gene is TRBJ2-7, the V gene TRBV5-4, with 9 nucleotides matching TRBD1. After removal of 10 bases from V and 6 bases from J, the junction contained 8 bases not matched to a gene. CDR1 is SGHNT, CDR2 YYREEE, per germline (reference sequence). The CDR3 runs to 12 residues. Here the CDR3 DNA reads TGTGCCGGGTCGGGACAGGGTTTCGAGCAGTACTTC. This codes for CAGSGQGFEQYF. The full variable domain, completed using reference TRBV5-4 and TRBJ2-7, is ETGVTQSPTHLIKTRGQQVTLRCSSQSGHNTVSWYQQALGQGPQFIFQYYREEENGRGNFPPRFSGLQFPNYSSELNVNALELDDSALYLCAGSGQGFEQYFGPGTRLTVT.

This clonotype has a handful of counts. The CDR3 nucleotides read TGTGCCAGCAGTTTAAAGTGGTCTGGGGGCTATGGCTACACCTTC. As protein: CASSLKWSGGYGYTF. This chain links TRBV28 with TRBJ1-2, with a weak D call TRBD1 (5 bases). CDR3 size: 15 residues. Deletions cut 2 bases from V and 4 bases from J, with 14 bases between. Germline V gene lookup returns CDR1 MDHEN and CDR2 SYDVKM.

There are a few counts of this clonotype. The chain couples TRBV12-3 or TRBV12-4 to TRBJ1-5; D might be TRBD1 (5 bases). V lost 7 bases, J lost 7 bases, and 17 bases lay in between. The CDR3 spans 14 residues. CDR3 sequence (DNA): TGTGCCAGCACCGAGGGACGTTCGAGCCAGCCCCAGCATTTT. Protein product: CASTEGRSSQPQHF.

This clonotype appeared many times. The J gene is TRBJ2-5, the V gene TRBV28, with TRBD2 matching over 9 bases. The J segment lost 1 base and the V segment lost 4 bases, leaving 7 bases of the junction unmatched. The CDR3 runs to 16 residues. CDR1 MDHEN and CDR2 SYDVKM come from the germline V gene. CDR3 DNA: TGTGCCAGCAGTTGGCGGGAGGGCATGGTCCAAGAGACCCAGTACTTC. Encoded protein: CASSWREGMVQETQYF.

The table lists this clonotype with many counts. The J gene is TRBJ2-7, the V gene TRBV12-3 or TRBV12-4; D is unresolved. V was shortened by 6 bases and J by 3 bases, with 21 bases between the two germline ends. This CDR3 comprises 16 residues. The CDR3 loop reads CASSASAALPLYEQYF. The CDR3 bases are TGTGCCAGCAGCGCCTCGGCGGCCTTACCCCTCTACGAGCAGTACTTC.

This clonotype has at least ten counts. The chain links TRBV12-3 or TRBV12-4 to TRBJ1-1; TRBD1 matches 7 bases. V shed 5 bases and J 6 bases; nucleotides not matched to a gene: 3. The CDR3 sequence is 12 residues long. The CDR3 region has the DNA TGTGCCAGCAGTCCAGGGGGATCTGAAGCTTTCTTT. It specifies CASSPGGSEAFF.

The V and J genes are TRBV5-1 and TRBJ1-6; tentatively, D is TRBD1 (5 bases). Germline lookup yields CDR1 SGHRS and CDR2 YFSETQ. The CDR3 covers 16 residues. Trimming left V 4 bases short and J 5 bases short, with 16 bases between. The CDR3 region is CASSLSWGVDNSPLHF. The DNA of the CDR3 is TGCGCCAGCAGCCTGTCCTGGGGGGTAGATAATTCACCCCTCCACTTT. The variable domain in full, completed from reference TRBV5-1 and TRBJ1-6, reads KAGVTQTPRYLIKTRGQQVTLSCSPISGHRSVSWYQQTPGQGLQFLFEYFSETQRNKGNFPGRFSGRQFSNSRSEMNVSTLELGDSALYLCASSLSWGVDNSPLHFGNGTRLTVT.

The V gene is TRBV4-2, the J gene TRBJ1-2; D is possibly TRBD1 (6 bases). This CDR3 has 16 amino acids. V was clipped by 0 bases and J by 5 bases, with 16 bases between them. CDR1 is LGHNA and CDR2 is YNFKEQ in the germline V gene. The DNA for the CDR3 is TGTGCCAGCAGCCAAGAGGGGACGGTGGGGGCGTATGGCTACACCTTC. Its translation: CASSQEGTVGAYGYTF.

J is TRBJ2-2 and V is TRBV12-3 or TRBV12-4; D is uncertain. The CDR3 is 13 residues long. V shed 4 bases and J shed 6 bases, with 9 bases lying between them. The CDR3 DNA is TGTGCCAGCAGTTCCGCGGTCGCCGGGGAGCTGTTTTTT. It translates to CASSSAVAGELFF.

This clonotype occurred a few times. This sequence joins TRBV25-1 and TRBJ2-1, with D perhaps matching TRBD1 or TRBD2 (6 bases each). Trimming took off 6 bases at V and 4 bases at J, with 13 bases between the two ends. The CDR3 contains 14 residues. Looked up from germline, CDR1 is MGHDK and CDR2 is SYGVNS. CDR3 protein: CASSRGTTYNEQFF. For the CDR3, the DNA is TGTGCCAGCAGCCGGGGGACAACATACAATGAGCAGTTCTTC.

V and J are TRBV20-1 and TRBJ2-1; 8 bases align to TRBD1. The J call may be in error: the DNA end matches TRBJ2-7 better. CDR3 size: 14 residues. Germline values: CDR1 DFQATT, CDR2 SNEGSKA (reference sequence). Written as DNA, the CDR3 is TGCAGTGCTAGGCCGGGACAGGCCTACAATGAGCAGTACTTC. It encodes CSARPGQAYNEQYF.

This clonotype was detected a few times. The gene calls are TRBV12-3 or TRBV12-4 and TRBJ2-4; 9 nucleotides align to TRBD1. V was pared by 5 bases and J by 4 bases, with 6 bases of the junction left unmatched. This CDR3 has 15 amino acids. The CDR3 is CASSPWTGEKNIQYF. Written as DNA, the CDR3 is TGTGCCAGCAGTCCATGGACAGGGGAGAAAAACATTCAGTACTTC.

The V gene is TRBV28, the J gene TRBJ2-3; D is perhaps TRBD1 or TRBD2 (5 bases each). Per germline, CDR1 MDHEN and CDR2 SYDVKM. The CDR3 is made up of 18 amino acids. The V end was cut by 3 bases, the J end by 0 bases, with 19 bases between. The CDR3 spells CASSFLVFVGDSTDTQYF. CDR3 sequence (DNA): TGTGCCAGCAGTTTTCTGGTCTTCGTGGGGGATAGCACAGATACGCAGTATTTT.

The sample holds many counts of this clonotype. The chain recombines TRBV20-1 with TRBJ2-7, with TRBD2 identical over 9 bases. Unmatched junction bases numbered 26, after V lost 4 bases and J lost 4 bases. The CDR3 spans 20 residues. Per germline, CDR1 DFQATT and CDR2 SNEGSKA (reference sequence). The CDR3 is CSAKRGGRSGSVLGFYEQYF. The CDR3 bases are TGCAGTGCTAAAAGGGGGGGGCGTAGCGGGAGTGTATTGGGGTTTTACGAGCAGTACTTC.

Details on this clonotype: The junction shows a germline mismatch at one end, possibly a read error. The chain is built from TRBV12-3 or TRBV12-4 and TRBJ2-1; D may be TRBD1 (5 bases). The CDR3 extends over 13 amino acids. CDR3 DNA sequence: TGTGCCTGCAGGTTGGGGCGTTACAATGAGCAGTTCTTC. This sequence encodes CACRLGRYNEQFF.

J is TRBJ2-5 and V is TRBV28; 8 nucleotides line up with TRBD1. This CDR3 comprises 18 residues. V lost 10 bases, J lost 11 bases, and 30 bases stayed unmatched. In germline, CDR1 is MDHEN, CDR2 SYDVKM. The CDR3 here is CANSRLADGQGLRWEQYF. The CDR3 region has the DNA TGTGCCAACAGCCGTTTGGCTGATGGACAGGGCCTCCGCTGGGAGCAGTACTTC.

The rearrangement links TRBV3-1 to TRBJ1-3; unclear D gene. The CDR3 contains 13 residues. In germline, CDR1 is LGHDT, CDR2 YNNKEL (reference sequence). V was pared by 0 bases and J by 2 bases, with 2 bases between. CDR3 bases: TGTGCCAGCAGCCAAGAGCCTGGAAACACCATATATTTT. It specifies CASSQEPGNTIYF.

In its sample, this clonotype was seen many times. The rearrangement uses TRBV7-2 and TRBJ2-3; 11 nucleotides line up with TRBD2. CDR3 length: 14 amino acids. The V segment lost 6 bases and the J segment 3 bases; nucleotides outside the gene matches: 2. The germline gives CDR1 SGHTA, CDR2 FQGNSA. DNA of the CDR3: TGTGCCAGCAGACCTAGCGGGAGGACAGATACGCAGTATTTT. This encodes CASRPSGRTDTQYF.

There are many counts of this clonotype. The J gene is TRBJ1-1, the V gene TRBV5-1, with 7 bases aligning to TRBD1. Germline V CDR1 and CDR2: SGHRS, YFSETQ. The CDR3 is 14 residues long. Trimming cost V 0 bases and J 1 base; bases outside gene matches: 0. The CDR3 DNA sequence: TGCGCCAGCAGCTTGGCAGGGGGGAACACTGAAGCTTTCTTT. It specifies CASSLAGGNTEAFF. Using reference TRBV5-1 and TRBJ1-1 for the parts outside the CDR3, the full variable domain is KAGVTQTPRYLIKTRGQQVTLSCSPISGHRSVSWYQQTPGQGLQFLFEYFSETQRNKGNFPGRFSGRQFSNSRSEMNVSTLELGDSALYLCASSLAGGNTEAFFGQGTRLTVV.

This clonotype was recorded once. The CDR3 region is CASSLGSGRGFRAINEQFF. DNA of the CDR3: TGTGCCAGCAGCTTGGGTAGCGGGAGGGGTTTCCGCGCCATCAATGAGCAGTTCTTC. This chain uses TRBV7-9 with TRBJ2-1; 11 bases line up with TRBD2. This CDR3 comprises 19 residues. Germline CDR1 reads SEHNR; CDR2 reads FQNEAQ (reference sequence). J lost 6 bases, V lost 3 bases, and 16 bases had no gene match.

This clonotype was recorded a few times. The CDR3 region is CASSGRARGERPYEQYF. For the CDR3, the DNA is TGTGCCAGCAGCGGCCGGGCGCGGGGAGAAAGACCCTACGAGCAGTACTTC. The genes are TRBV7-9 and TRBJ2-7, with TRBD2 as a possible D gene (6 bases). The V gene's germline CDR1 is SEHNR and CDR2 FQNEAQ (reference sequence). The CDR3 has 17 amino acids. V was trimmed by 5 bases and J by 2 bases, leaving 22 bases between them.

This clonotype has at least ten counts. The chain recombines TRBV6-5 with TRBJ2-3; 7 bases line up with TRBD1. The CDR3 is made up of 12 amino acids. CDR1 is MNHEY and CDR2 is SVGAGI in the germline V gene. V lost 6 bases and J lost 6; bases outside the gene matches: 3. The CDR3 nucleotides are TGTGCCAGCAGCTACAGGGGTGATACGCAGTATTTT. It translates to CASSYRGDTQYF.

This clonotype was observed at least ten times. V usage is TRBV7-9 and J usage is TRBJ2-4; D might be TRBD1 or TRBD2, each matching 6 bases. Trimming removed 5 bases at V and 7 bases at J, with 18 bases between. This CDR3 region has 15 residues. The germline V gene has CDR1 SEHNR and CDR2 FQNEAQ (reference sequence). The CDR3 sequence: CASSRRGEPGNIQYF. Here the CDR3 DNA reads TGTGCCAGCAGCCGTAGGGGGGAGCCGGGGAACATTCAGTACTTC. The full variable domain, completed using reference TRBV7-9 and TRBJ2-4, is DTGVSQNPRHKITKRGQNVTFRCDPISEHNRLYWYRQTLGQGPEFLTYFQNEAQLEKSRLLSDRFSAERPKGSFSTLEIQRTEQGDSAMYLCASSRRGEPGNIQYFGAGTRLSVL.